The text below deals with one T cell receptor (beta chain). The record originates from a study of blood T cell repertoires in COVID-19. Study at large: Samples taken during acute and convalescent COVID-19 were collected in the United States, Italy and Spain.

Trimming took 2 bases from V and 1 from J, leaving 17 bases between them. Germline V gives CDR1 MNHEY, CDR2 SVGEGT. The CDR3 has 17 residues. Profiling relied on immunoSEQ multiplex PCR, and the TCRdb table lists in-frame clones only, not all of them. Of almost 400,000 clones listed, more than 70% were seen once; the top ten hold roughly 2.1%. The receptor was derived from a woman aged 60-70 years with COVID-19, enrolled during active disease. The chain has TRBV6-2 or TRBV6-3 and TRBJ1-2, with D maybe TRBD1 (5 bases). The sequenced sample was peripheral blood. This CDR3 reads CASSYDLLAGNNYGYTF. The DNA for the CDR3 is TGTGCCAGCAGTTACGATCTCTTGGCAGGGAATAACTATGGCTACACCTTC.